This T cell receptor (beta chain) was sequenced for a study of T-cell reconstitution after alpha-beta-depleted transplantation in children. The table lists this clonotype with many counts. Trimming pared 1 base from V and 0 bases from J, leaving 9 bases between. Germline CDR1 SGHTA, CDR2 FQGTGA. The length of the CDR3 is 15 residues. For TCRbeta, the library was prepared with unique molecular identifiers. MiXCR, run by TCRdb on the PCR reads, gives a single entry per CDR3 protein. The data contain about 480,000 distinct CDR3 sequences, roughly an eighth of them singletons. The receptor's source is a human donor who donated a stem cell graft to a child with combined immunodeficiency. This material consisted of PBMCs from the stem cell graft donor, taken from the stem cell graft. The chain couples TRBV7-3 to TRBJ1-1; the D is unclear. CDR3 bases: TGTGCCAGCAGCTTAAAACCGCTGATGAACACTGAAGCTTTCTTT. Translated: CASSLKPLMNTEAFF.